The clone carrying this T cell receptor (beta chain) was recorded once. The antigen remains undetermined. The data were produced by immunoSEQ multiplex PCR, yet TCRdb's version contains in-frame clones alone and is incomplete. The table lists roughly 150,000 clones, approximately 80% of them singletons. This sample was included in a study of PD-1 blockade in classical Hodgkin lymphoma. Broader study findings: Patients excluded were those beginning nivolumab under 1 year after ASCT. Partial responders and progressors had significantly lower baseline TCR diversity. By C4D1, diversity of CD4+ TCRs had risen significantly, whereas that of CD8+ TCRs had not. TCR diversity at baseline was reported to be reduced in newly diagnosed patients relative to healthy donors.

Each of the patients experienced relapse following autologous stem cell transplantation, and their brentuximab vedotin exposure differed. With V trimmed by 4 bases and J by 3 bases, 9 bases remained unmatched. The CDR3 is 15 amino acids. Germline V gene lookup returns CDR1 SEHNR and CDR2 FQNEAQ (reference sequence). The clonotype was recovered from a human donor with classical Hodgkin lymphoma. This material consisted of peripheral blood mononuclear cells (PBMCs), taken before the second cycle of nivolumab. This chain uses TRBV7-9 with TRBJ2-7, with TRBD1 matching 7 bases. CDR3 amino acids: CASSSLRDSVYEQYF. CDR3 bases: TGTGCCAGCAGCTCCCTCCGGGACAGCGTCTACGAGCAGTACTTC.